The 32 T cell receptor beta chains presented below share a single source sample, sequenced in a study of cytomegalovirus exposure and HLA in healthy donors. Primers included in the PCR were 60 Vbeta and 13 Jbeta primers. The table came from immunoSEQ multiplex PCR; TCRdb's copy has only in-frame clones and leaves some out. The sample carries around 99,000 clones, under 80% recorded once. Sequenced: PBMCs. The receptors come from a middle-aged man in good health and CMV-seropositive.

V is TRBV5-8 and J is TRBJ1-2; 9 bases are shared with TRBD1. Germline CDR1 and CDR2: SGHTS and YDEGEE. Germline trimming cut 4 bases from V and 4 bases from J; bases unmatched to any gene: 14. This CDR3 is 17 amino acids long. The chain's CDR3 is CASSPLGQGGLIYGYTF. The CDR3, as DNA: TGTGCCAGCAGCCCCTTGGGACAGGGTGGCCTCATCTATGGCTACACCTTC.

The chain is built from TRBV15 and TRBJ1-2; D possibly corresponds to TRBD1 (5 bases). The CDR3 is 16 amino acids. Trimming removed 5 bases at V and 8 bases at J, with 24 bases between. Germline-derived CDR1 and CDR2 are LNHNV and YYDKDF (reference sequence). The CDR3 DNA follows: TGTGCCACCAGCGAACCCGGGACTCGGAATTCTGAAGGCTACACCTTC. Protein sequence: CATSEPGTRNSEGYTF.

The chain uses TRBV28 and TRBJ1-5; D unresolved. The CDR3 contains 12 residues. V was pared by 5 bases and J by 7 bases, with 9 bases between. Germline V gene sequence: CDR1 MDHEN, CDR2 SYDVKM. CDR3 sequence (DNA): TGTGCCAGCAGTCCCCCTGTCCAGCCCCAGCATTTT. Translation gives CASSPPVQPQHF.

The chain links TRBV14 to TRBJ1-1; D is unresolved. In germline, CDR1 is SGHDN, CDR2 FVKESK. Trimming pared 1 base from V and 7 bases from J, leaving 13 bases between. CDR3 length: 14 amino acids. DNA of the CDR3: TGTGCCAGCAGCCAAGTCCCGGGAAGTGGTGAAGCTTTCTTT. It specifies CASSQVPGSGEAFF.

V gene TRBV4-1 combines with J gene TRBJ2-7, with TRBD2 as a possible D gene (6 bases). The ends were cut back, 3 bases at V and 2 bases at J, with 14 bases in the middle. The CDR3 sequence is 15 residues long. Looked up from germline, CDR1 is MGHRA and CDR2 is YSYEKL. The CDR3 region has the DNA TGCGCCAGCAGCCAGGGAACAGGCGGGACCTACGAGCAGTACTTC. Translation gives CASSQGTGGTYEQYF.

This chain's CDR3 is CASSFLAGGSYNEQFF. CDR3 sequence (DNA): TGTGCCAGCAGCTTCTTGGCAGGGGGATCCTACAATGAGCAGTTCTTC. This chain joins TRBV5-5 and TRBJ2-1, with 7 nucleotides matching TRBD1. CDR1 is SGHKS, CDR2 YYEKEE, per germline (reference sequence). This CDR3 spans 16 amino acids. With V trimmed by 2 bases and J by 1 base, 6 bases remained unmatched. The variable domain in full, with the rest retrieved from reference TRBV5-5 and TRBJ2-1, is DAGVTQSPTHLIKTRGQQVTLRCSPISGHKSVSWYQQVLGQGPQFIFQYYEKEERGRGNFPDRFSARQFPNYSSELNVNALLLGDSALYLCASSFLAGGSYNEQFFGPGTRLTVL.

The gene calls are TRBV4-3 and TRBJ1-6, with D maybe TRBD1 (5 bases). V was clipped by 2 bases and J by 7 bases, with 12 bases between them. The CDR3 loop spans 15 amino acids. Germline V gene sequence: CDR1 LGHNA, CDR2 YSLEER. CDR3 DNA: TGCGCCAGCAGCCAAACGGGACTGACGAATTCACCCCTCCACTTT. Its translation: CASSQTGLTNSPLHF.

As to this clone: One junction end does not reproduce the germline sequence, and a read error may be involved. The chain has TRBV7-9 and TRBJ1-5, with 7 nucleotides matching TRBD1. CDR3 size: 14 residues. Germline CDR1 is SEHNR and CDR2 is FQNEAQ (reference sequence). For the CDR3, the DNA is TGTTCCAGCAGCCAGACAGGGCTCAATCAGCCCCAGCATTTT. Translation: CSSSQTGLNQPQHF.

This rearrangement joins TRBV29-1 to TRBJ2-3, with TRBD2 as a possible D gene (6 bases). Germline CDR1 reads SQVTM; CDR2 reads ANQGSEA. CDR3 length: 14 residues. V gave up 4 bases and J gave up 2 bases, with 13 bases separating them. CDR3 loop: CSVVGGVYTDTQYF. CDR3 DNA sequence: TGCAGCGTTGTTGGCGGGGTGTACACAGATACGCAGTATTTT.

This chain connects TRBV7-9 to TRBJ2-7; weak D call: TRBD1 (6 bases). Germline assignment: CDR1 SEHNR and CDR2 FQNEAQ (reference sequence). With 1 base removed from V and 3 bases from J, the gap between germline ends came to 13 bases. This CDR3 is built from 15 residues. CDR3: CASSLVRQGFYEQYF. DNA of the CDR3: TGTGCCAGCAGCTTAGTCCGCCAGGGGTTCTACGAGCAGTACTTC.

In this sample, this clone turned up once. The genes are TRBV9 and TRBJ1-6; 9 nucleotides match TRBD1. The length of the CDR3 is 17 residues. CDR1 is SGDLS, CDR2 YYNGEE, per germline. V shed 2 bases, J shed 7 bases, and the junction held 10 bases outside the gene matches. The DNA of the CDR3 is TGTGCCAGCAGCGTCGAAGGGACAGGGAGACTAAATTCACCCCTCCACTTT. It encodes CASSVEGTGRLNSPLHF.

V gene TRBV30 combines with J gene TRBJ1-2; possible D gene TRBD1, 5 bases. The germline gives CDR1 GTSNPN, CDR2 SVGIG (reference sequence). The CDR3 length is 14 residues. Trimming stripped 0 bases from V and 8 bases from J, with 16 bases between. The CDR3 nucleotides are TGTGCCTGGAGTGTAGGCTCGGGGGGTGGGGGCTACACCTTC. Its translation: CAWSVGSGGGGYTF.

The gene calls are TRBV5-1 and TRBJ2-6, with 10 bases aligning to TRBD1. This CDR3 is built from 17 residues. The junction had 4 bases not matched to a gene; V was cut back by 4 bases and J by 0 bases. From germline, CDR1 is SGHRS and CDR2 YFSETQ. The CDR3 sequence: CASSPGTGVSGANVLTF. The CDR3 coding sequence is TGCGCCAGCAGCCCGGGGACAGGGGTCTCTGGGGCCAACGTCCTGACTTTC. The full variable domain, with the rest looked up from reference TRBV5-1 and TRBJ2-6, is KAGVTQTPRYLIKTRGQQVTLSCSPISGHRSVSWYQQTPGQGLQFLFEYFSETQRNKGNFPGRFSGRQFSNSRSEMNVSTLELGDSALYLCASSPGTGVSGANVLTFGAGSRLTVL.

The CDR3: CASSQDLTRGENTDTQYF. The CDR3 bases are TGCGCCAGCAGCCAAGATCTGACCCGGGGGGAGAACACAGATACGCAGTATTTT. This chain links TRBV4-3 with TRBJ2-3; the match to TRBD2 covers 7 bases. With V trimmed by 0 bases and J by 2 bases, 11 bases remained unmatched. The V gene's germline CDR1 is LGHNA and CDR2 YSLEER. The CDR3 has 18 residues.

CDR3 region: CASSQRLAGVPLFF. For the CDR3, the DNA is TGTGCCAGCAGCCAGAGACTAGCGGGGGTTCCCTTGTTCTTC. The gene calls are TRBV4-2 and TRBJ2-1; 12 bases are a match to TRBD2. Germline values: CDR1 LGHNA, CDR2 YNFKEQ. This CDR3 contains 14 residues. Trimming took 3 bases from V and 15 from J; bases not matched to a gene: 9.

The rearrangement uses TRBV9 and TRBJ1-1; D unresolved. This CDR3 has 17 residues. From germline, CDR1 is SGDLS and CDR2 YYNGEE. V was cut by 2 bases and J by 0 bases, with 17 bases left in between. The CDR3 nucleotides are TGTGCCAGCAGCGTTGGCGACCACGGCGGTGTGAACACTGAAGCTTTCTTT. Its protein product is CASSVGDHGGVNTEAFF. The variable domain in full, with the rest retrieved from reference TRBV9 and TRBJ1-1, is DSGVTQTPKHLITATGQRVTLRCSPRSGDLSVYWYQQSLDQGLQFLIQYYNGEERAKGNILERFSAQQFPDLHSELNLSSLELGDSALYFCASSVGDHGGVNTEAFFGQGTRLTVV.

The rearrangement links TRBV10-3 to TRBJ2-1; 7 bases fit TRBD2. Germline CDR1 and CDR2: ENHRY and SYGVKD. V trimming: 7 bases; J trimming: 5 bases; junction bases outside the gene matches: 11. The CDR3 spans 15 residues. Written as DNA, the CDR3 is TGTGCCATCACCTCAGAGCGGGGAAAGAACAATGAGCAGTTCTTC. This sequence encodes CAITSERGKNNEQFF.

To note about this clone: The same CDR3 arises from other DNA sequences in this sample as well. J is TRBJ1-1 and V is TRBV30; possible D gene TRBD1, 6 bases. Trimming took off 0 bases at V and 2 bases at J, with 7 bases between the two ends. CDR3 size: 13 residues. Per the germline V gene, CDR1 is GTSNPN and CDR2 is SVGIG (reference sequence). The CDR3 protein is CAWSVQGNTEAFF. The CDR3 bases are TGTGCCTGGAGTGTACAGGGAAACACTGAAGCTTTCTTT.

The rearrangement joins TRBV18 to TRBJ1-2, with 10 bases lining up with TRBD1. Germline values: CDR1 KGHSH, CDR2 LQKENI. The CDR3 consists of 17 residues. Trimming took 1 base from V and 3 from J; bases not matched to a gene: 8. CDR3 sequence (DNA): TGTGCCAGCTCACCACAGGGACAGGGGAGGTTCGACTATGGCTACACCTTC. This sequence encodes CASSPQGQGRFDYGYTF. The whole variable domain, filled in from reference TRBV18 and TRBJ1-2, reads NAGVMQNPRHLVRRRGQEARLRCSPMKGHSHVYWYRQLPEEGLKFMVYLQKENIIDESGMPKERFSAEFPKEGPSILRIQQVVRGDSAAYFCASSPQGQGRFDYGYTFGSGTRLTVV.

CDR3 DNA: TGTGCCAGCAGTTGGACAGGGGATAGCAATCAGCCCCAGCATTTT. Its protein is CASSWTGDSNQPQHF. The chain employs TRBV27 and TRBJ1-5, with 9 bases that match TRBD1. V was pared by 4 bases and J by 0 bases, with 1 base of the junction left unmatched. There are 15 residues in the CDR3. CDR1 and CDR2 from the germline V gene are MNHEY and SMNVEV (reference sequence).

V usage is TRBV7-2 and J usage is TRBJ2-3, with a possible D match to TRBD2 (5 bases). This CDR3 region has 13 residues. Trimming removed 6 bases from V and 6 bases from J, with 13 bases in between. Germline V gene lookup returns CDR1 SGHTA and CDR2 FQGNSA. The CDR3: CASSSNSADTQYF. The CDR3 DNA is TGTGCCAGCAGTTCCAATAGCGCCGATACGCAGTATTTT.

The rearrangement joins TRBV30 to TRBJ1-1; D ambiguous. With 3 bases removed from V and 10 bases from J, the gap between germline ends came to 15 bases. This CDR3 comprises 12 residues. Germline CDR1 and CDR2: GTSNPN and SVGIG (reference sequence). The CDR3 region has the DNA TGTGCCTGGAGCCAGTACGGAGGCGGAGCTTTCTTT. It specifies CAWSQYGGGAFF.

The chain is built from TRBV7-2 and TRBJ2-3, with D unresolved. Per germline, CDR1 SGHTA and CDR2 FQGNSA. Trimming shortened V by 3 bases and J by 4 bases, and 8 bases separated the two germline ends. The CDR3 runs 13 residues. In DNA, the CDR3 is TGTGCCAGCAGCTTGGTGGGCCCAGATACGCAGTATTTT. Translated: CASSLVGPDTQYF. The variable domain in full, completed from reference TRBV7-2 and TRBJ2-3, reads GAGVSQSPSNKVTEKGKDVELRCDPISGHTALYWYRQSLGQGLEFLIYFQGNSAPDKSGLPSDRFSAERTGGSVSTLTIQRTQQEDSAVYLCASSLVGPDTQYFGPGTRLTVL.

The genes are TRBV6-6 and TRBJ2-2; tentative D call: TRBD2 (5 bases). CDR1 is MNHNY, CDR2 SVGAGI, per germline (reference sequence). Trimming removed 3 bases from V and 7 bases from J, with 18 bases in between. This CDR3 contains 16 residues. CDR3 nucleotide sequence: TGTGCCAGCAGTTATCCGAGGGATGGTGTCGGCGGGGAGCTGTTTTTT. It yields the protein CASSYPRDGVGGELFF.

The rearrangement links TRBV4-1 to TRBJ2-7; 8 nucleotides line up with TRBD1. The V and J ends lost 0 bases and 0 bases, in that order; junction bases with no gene match: 16. The V gene's germline CDR1 is MGHRA and CDR2 YSYEKL. The CDR3 covers 20 residues. The CDR3 nucleotides read TGCGCCAGCAGCCAAGATGGGGGATTTGGACAGGGACGTGCCTCCTACGAGCAGTACTTC. Translating gives CASSQDGGFGQGRASYEQYF.

The chain is built from TRBV29-1 and TRBJ2-5, with 14 bases aligning to TRBD2. Germline loops: CDR1 SQVTM, CDR2 ANQGSEA. V lost 7 bases to trimming and J lost 4 bases; unmatched junction nucleotides: 8. This CDR3 spans 15 amino acids. DNA for the CDR3: TGCAGCGCACGGACTAGCGGGGGGTCTGGAGAGACCCAGTACTTC. This gives the protein CSARTSGGSGETQYF.

Here the CDR3 DNA reads TGCGCCAGCAGCATTACAGGGGGGTATGCAACTAATGAAAAACTGTTTTTT. Its protein is CASSITGGYATNEKLFF. The chain uses TRBV5-1 and TRBJ1-4; 8 nucleotides align to TRBD1. The CDR3 is made up of 17 amino acids. V lost 4 bases to trimming and J lost 0 bases; unmatched junction nucleotides: 8. The V gene's germline CDR1 is SGHRS and CDR2 YFSETQ.

The chain uses TRBV5-6 and TRBJ2-7, with D unresolved. Deletions cut 2 bases from V and 6 bases from J, with 15 bases between. The germline V gene encodes CDR1 SGHDT and CDR2 YYEEEE. The CDR3 spans 14 residues. CDR3 amino acids: CASSLDLVRSEQYF. The CDR3, as DNA: TGTGCCAGCAGCTTAGACCTAGTACGCAGCGAGCAGTACTTC.

This chain connects TRBV15 to TRBJ1-6; 7 bases are a match to TRBD1. CDR1 and CDR2 from the germline V gene are LNHNV and YYDKDF (reference sequence). The J segment lost 9 bases and the V segment lost 3 bases, leaving 8 bases of the junction unmatched. The length of the CDR3 is 15 residues. CDR3 amino acids: CATSREDRLGSPLHF. DNA for the CDR3: TGTGCCACCAGCAGGGAGGACAGGCTAGGTTCACCCCTCCACTTT.

This chain uses TRBV19 with TRBJ1-2; D is unclear. V was trimmed by 5 bases and J by 4 bases, leaving 11 bases between them. Germline V lookup: CDR1 LNHDA, CDR2 SQIVND (reference sequence). This CDR3 is 13 amino acids long. This chain's CDR3 is CASSPPWSYGYTF. Here the CDR3 DNA reads TGTGCCAGTAGTCCACCCTGGAGCTATGGCTACACCTTC.

This rearrangement joins TRBV4-3 to TRBJ2-5; D gene unclear. The germline CDR1 and CDR2 sequences are LGHNA and YSLEER. The CDR3 runs to 15 residues. V shed 1 base and J shed 5 bases, with 14 bases lying between them. DNA for the CDR3: TGCGCCAGCAGCCAAGCTTGGTCACCCAGGGAGACCCAGTACTTC. It yields the protein CASSQAWSPRETQYF.

This clone was picked up a small number of times. The chain has TRBV27 and TRBJ1-2; 8 bases are a match to TRBD1. The CDR3 is made up of 13 amino acids. Germline-derived CDR1 and CDR2 are MNHEY and SMNVEV (reference sequence). With V trimmed by 5 bases and J by 8 bases, 7 bases remained unmatched. CDR3 sequence: CASSTLTGDGYTF. CDR3 nucleotide sequence: TGTGCCAGCAGTACCCTGACAGGGGACGGCTACACCTTC.